This is a list of T cell receptor beta chains from one sample in a study of blood T cell repertoires in COVID-19. Only in-frame clones appear in the TCRdb table, and some are missing; sequencing was by immunoSEQ multiplex PCR. The sample records roughly 120,000 clones, about 85% being singletons. The sequencing sample was made of peripheral blood. These receptors came from a man older than 75 with acute or convalescent COVID-19. CDR3s include the opening cysteine and the closing phenylalanine or tryptophan. D genes are given only for firm matches. Clone sizes are given selectively: once, few, many, or a class where the clone is expanded.

v_call: TRBV13
j_call: TRBJ1-3
d_call: NA
clone_size: once
cdr3_aa: CASRERRSGNTIYF
cdr3_nt: TGTGCCAGCAGAGAGCGTCGATCTGGAAACACCATATATTTT

v_call: TRBV5-1
j_call: TRBJ1-4
d_call: TRBD1
clone_size: NA
cdr3_aa: CASSSGQGSRQLFF
cdr3_nt: TGCGCCAGCAGCTCCGGACAGGGGTCCCGGCAGCTGTTTTTT

v_call: TRBV15
j_call: TRBJ1-5
d_call: NA
clone_size: few
cdr3_aa: CATSHFASNQPQHF
cdr3_nt: TGTGCCACCAGCCACTTTGCGAGCAATCAGCCCCAGCATTTT

v_call: TRBV3-1/TRBV3-2
j_call: TRBJ2-5
d_call: TRBD2
clone_size: NA
cdr3_aa: CASSQEGASGTKTQYF
cdr3_nt: TGTGCCAGCAGCCAAGAGGGAGCTAGCGGGACGAAGACCCAGTACTTC

v_call: TRBV6-5
j_call: TRBJ1-1
d_call: NA
clone_size: NA
cdr3_aa: CASSYEGGNTEAFF
cdr3_nt: TGTGCCAGCAGTTACGAAGGGGGGAACACTGAAGCTTTCTTT

v_call: TRBV11-3
j_call: TRBJ2-1
d_call: TRBD2
clone_size: NA
cdr3_aa: CASSYTSGDYNEQFF
cdr3_nt: TGTGCCAGCAGCTACACTAGCGGGGATTACAATGAGCAGTTCTTC

v_call: TRBV19
j_call: TRBJ1-2
d_call: TRBD1
clone_size: NA
cdr3_aa: CASSFRTGGGYTF
cdr3_nt: TGTGCCAGTAGTTTCAGGACAGGGGGCGGCTACACCTTC

v_call: TRBV6-2/TRBV6-3
j_call: TRBJ2-3
d_call: NA
clone_size: once
cdr3_aa: CASSYPDALAEVTDTQYF
cdr3_nt: TGTGCCAGCAGTTACCCGGACGCACTAGCAGAGGTAACAGATACGCAGTATTTT

v_call: TRBV5-4
j_call: TRBJ2-7
d_call: TRBD1
clone_size: NA
cdr3_aa: CASSPISTGGSYEQYF
cdr3_nt: TGTGCCAGCAGCCCGATCTCGACAGGGGGTTCCTACGAGCAGTACTTC

v_call: TRBV6-5
j_call: TRBJ1-1
d_call: NA
clone_size: few
cdr3_aa: CASSSVNTEAFF
cdr3_nt: TGTGCCAGCAGTTCCGTGAACACTGAAGCTTTCTTT

v_call: TRBV5-1
j_call: TRBJ2-1
d_call: NA
clone_size: NA
cdr3_aa: CASSLVLADNEQFF
cdr3_nt: TGCGCCAGCAGCTTGGTACTAGCCGACAATGAGCAGTTCTTC

v_call: TRBV28
j_call: TRBJ1-6
d_call: TRBD1
clone_size: NA
cdr3_aa: CASSFRQGASPLHF
cdr3_nt: TGTGCCAGCAGTTTTCGACAGGGGGCTTCACCCCTCCACTTT

v_call: TRBV12-5
j_call: TRBJ2-5
d_call: NA
clone_size: once
cdr3_aa: CASALSRETQYF
cdr3_nt: TGTGCTAGTGCCCTATCCCGGGAGACCCAGTACTTC

v_call: TRBV9
j_call: TRBJ2-3
d_call: NA
clone_size: NA
cdr3_aa: CASSDFTDTQYF
cdr3_nt: TGTGCCAGCAGCGACTTTACAGATACGCAGTATTTT

v_call: TRBV30
j_call: TRBJ1-3
d_call: NA
clone_size: once
cdr3_aa: CAWSPLISGNTIYF
cdr3_nt: TGTGCCTGGAGTCCCTTAATCTCTGGAAACACCATATATTTT

v_call: TRBV4-1
j_call: TRBJ2-3
d_call: TRBD2
clone_size: NA
cdr3_aa: CASSQQRGTDTQYF
cdr3_nt: TGCGCCAGCAGCCAACAGCGGGGGACAGATACGCAGTATTTT

v_call: TRBV7-3
j_call: TRBJ1-6
d_call: NA
clone_size: NA
cdr3_aa: CASSFSHGDSPLHF
cdr3_nt: TGTGCCAGCAGCTTTTCCCACGGAGATTCACCCCTCCACTTT

v_call: TRBV18
j_call: TRBJ2-3
d_call: NA
clone_size: NA
cdr3_aa: CASSTGYGYGTDTQYF
cdr3_nt: TGTGCCAGCTCCACAGGGTACGGTTATGGCACAGATACGCAGTATTTT

v_call: TRBV6-1
j_call: TRBJ2-1
d_call: TRBD2
clone_size: NA
cdr3_aa: CASSEAGLDRGSYNEQFF
cdr3_nt: TGTGCCAGCAGTGAAGCGGGACTAGATCGGGGCTCATACAATGAGCAGTTCTTC

v_call: TRBV28
j_call: TRBJ1-1
d_call: NA
clone_size: NA
cdr3_aa: CASGETGDNTEAFF
cdr3_nt: TGTGCCAGCGGGGAGACAGGCGACAACACTGAAGCTTTCTTT

v_call: TRBV19
j_call: TRBJ1-5
d_call: NA
clone_size: NA
cdr3_aa: CASSIVGIQPQHF
cdr3_nt: TGTGCCAGTAGTATAGTCGGGATTCAGCCCCAGCATTTT

v_call: TRBV19
j_call: TRBJ1-1
d_call: TRBD1
clone_size: once
cdr3_aa: CASTKWTGEEAFF
cdr3_nt: TGTGCCAGTACCAAATGGACAGGGGAAGAAGCTTTCTTT

v_call: TRBV7-2
j_call: TRBJ1-3
d_call: NA
clone_size: NA
cdr3_aa: CASSTSRVNGNTIYF
cdr3_nt: TGTGCCAGCAGCACCTCCAGGGTAAACGGAAACACCATATATTTT

v_call: TRBV7-9
j_call: TRBJ1-2
d_call: TRBD1
clone_size: NA
cdr3_aa: CASTRTGSSYGYTF
cdr3_nt: TGTGCCAGCACCCGGACAGGGAGTTCCTATGGCTACACCTTC

v_call: TRBV6-5
j_call: TRBJ2-7
d_call: NA
clone_size: NA
cdr3_aa: CASQGYTPHEQYF
cdr3_nt: TGTGCCAGTCAGGGATATACCCCCCACGAGCAGTACTTC

v_call: TRBV7-3
j_call: TRBJ2-3
d_call: NA
clone_size: NA
cdr3_aa: CASSFLADNTDTQYF
cdr3_nt: TGTGCCAGCAGCTTTTTAGCGGACAACACAGATACGCAGTATTTT

v_call: TRBV4-1
j_call: TRBJ1-1
d_call: NA
clone_size: NA
cdr3_aa: CASSQGVTEAFF
cdr3_nt: TGCGCCAGCAGCCAAGGAGTAACTGAAGCTTTCTTT

v_call: TRBV5-1
j_call: TRBJ2-3
d_call: NA
clone_size: NA
cdr3_aa: CASSLRVLSTDTQYF
cdr3_nt: TGCGCCAGCAGCTTGCGGGTTCTTAGCACAGATACGCAGTATTTT

v_call: TRBV6-1
j_call: TRBJ1-5
d_call: NA
clone_size: few
cdr3_aa: CASSESRPQHF
cdr3_nt: TGTGCCAGCAGTGAGTCTCGGCCCCAGCATTTT

v_call: TRBV9
j_call: TRBJ1-6
d_call: TRBD1
clone_size: NA
cdr3_aa: CASSVRQGDPLHF
cdr3_nt: TGTGCCAGCAGCGTGAGACAGGGAGATCCCCTCCACTTT

v_call: TRBV5-1
j_call: TRBJ1-3
d_call: TRBD1
clone_size: few
cdr3_aa: CASSLMTGSNTIYF
cdr3_nt: TGCGCCAGCAGCTTGATGACAGGGAGTAACACCATATATTTT